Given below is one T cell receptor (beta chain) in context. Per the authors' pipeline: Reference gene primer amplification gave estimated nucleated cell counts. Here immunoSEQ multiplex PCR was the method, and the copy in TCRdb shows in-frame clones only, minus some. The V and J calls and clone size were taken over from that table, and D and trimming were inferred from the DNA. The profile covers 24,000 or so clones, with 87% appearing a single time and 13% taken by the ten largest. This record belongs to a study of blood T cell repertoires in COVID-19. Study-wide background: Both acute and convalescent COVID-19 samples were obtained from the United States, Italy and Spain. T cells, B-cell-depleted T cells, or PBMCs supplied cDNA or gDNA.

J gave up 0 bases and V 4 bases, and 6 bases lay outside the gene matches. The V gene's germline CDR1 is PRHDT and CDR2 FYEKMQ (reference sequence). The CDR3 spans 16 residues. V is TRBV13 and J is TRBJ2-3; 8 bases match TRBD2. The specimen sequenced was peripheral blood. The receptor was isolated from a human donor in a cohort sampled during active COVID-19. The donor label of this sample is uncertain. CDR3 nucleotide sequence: TGTGCCAGCAGCTCCTACAGCGGGAGTAGCACAGATACGCAGTATTTT. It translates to CASSSYSGSSTDTQYF.